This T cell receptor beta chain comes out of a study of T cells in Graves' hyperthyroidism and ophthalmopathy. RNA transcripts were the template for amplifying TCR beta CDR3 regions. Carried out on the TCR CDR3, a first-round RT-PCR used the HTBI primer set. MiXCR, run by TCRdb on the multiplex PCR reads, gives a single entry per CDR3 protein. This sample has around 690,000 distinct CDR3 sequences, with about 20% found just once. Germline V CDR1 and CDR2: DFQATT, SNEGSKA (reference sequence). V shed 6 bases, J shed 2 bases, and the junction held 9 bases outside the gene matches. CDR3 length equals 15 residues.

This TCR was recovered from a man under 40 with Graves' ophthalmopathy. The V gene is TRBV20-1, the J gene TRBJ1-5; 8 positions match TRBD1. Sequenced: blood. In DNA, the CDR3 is TGCAGTGCCACAGGGGGGGGCAGCGGCAATCAGCCCCAGCATTTT. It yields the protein CSATGGGSGNQPQHF.